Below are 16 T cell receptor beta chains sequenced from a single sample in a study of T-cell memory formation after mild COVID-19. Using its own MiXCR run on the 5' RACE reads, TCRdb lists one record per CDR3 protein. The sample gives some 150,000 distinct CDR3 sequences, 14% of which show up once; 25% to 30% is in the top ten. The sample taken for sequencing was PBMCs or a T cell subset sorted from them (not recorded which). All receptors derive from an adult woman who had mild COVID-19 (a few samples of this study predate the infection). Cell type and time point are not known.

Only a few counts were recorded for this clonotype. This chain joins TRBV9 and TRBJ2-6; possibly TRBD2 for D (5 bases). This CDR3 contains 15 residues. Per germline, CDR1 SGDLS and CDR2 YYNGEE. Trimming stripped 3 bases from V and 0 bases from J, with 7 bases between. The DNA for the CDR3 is TGTGCCAGCAGCGCGGGGAACTCTGGGGCCAACGTCCTGACTTTC. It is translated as CASSAGNSGANVLTF. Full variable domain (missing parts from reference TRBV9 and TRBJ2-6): DSGVTQTPKHLITATGQRVTLRCSPRSGDLSVYWYQQSLDQGLQFLIQYYNGEERAKGNILERFSAQQFPDLHSELNLSSLELGDSALYFCASSAGNSGANVLTFGAGSRLTVL.

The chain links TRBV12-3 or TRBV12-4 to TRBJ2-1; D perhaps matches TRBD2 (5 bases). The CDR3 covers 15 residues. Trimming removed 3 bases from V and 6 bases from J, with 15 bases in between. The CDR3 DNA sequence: TGTGCCAGCAGTTTGTCCGGACCAGGAGGCAATGAGCAGTTCTTC. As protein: CASSLSGPGGNEQFF.

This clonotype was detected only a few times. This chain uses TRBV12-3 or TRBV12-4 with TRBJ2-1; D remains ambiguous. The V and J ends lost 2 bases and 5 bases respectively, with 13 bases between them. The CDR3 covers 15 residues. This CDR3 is CASSLLEAKDNEQFF. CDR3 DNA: TGTGCCAGCAGTTTACTAGAAGCGAAGGACAATGAGCAGTTCTTC.

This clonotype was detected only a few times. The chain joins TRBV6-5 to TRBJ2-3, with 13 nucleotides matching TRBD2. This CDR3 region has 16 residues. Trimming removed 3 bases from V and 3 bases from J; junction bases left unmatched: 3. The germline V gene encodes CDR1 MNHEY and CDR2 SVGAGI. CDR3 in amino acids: CASSYGLAGDTDTQYF. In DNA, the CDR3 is TGTGCCAGCAGTTATGGACTAGCGGGGGATACAGATACGCAGTATTTT.

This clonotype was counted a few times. The CDR3 nucleotides read TGTGCCAGCAGCTTAGCGTGGGGCTTAGACGGGAGGGCCGGAGAGACCCAGTACTTC. This sequence encodes CASSLAWGLDGRAGETQYF. The V call is TRBV7-8, the J call TRBJ2-5; TRBD2 matches at 8 bases. V lost 0 bases, J lost 4 bases, and 16 bases stayed unmatched. This CDR3 spans 19 amino acids. CDR1 is SGHVS, CDR2 FQNEAQ, per germline.

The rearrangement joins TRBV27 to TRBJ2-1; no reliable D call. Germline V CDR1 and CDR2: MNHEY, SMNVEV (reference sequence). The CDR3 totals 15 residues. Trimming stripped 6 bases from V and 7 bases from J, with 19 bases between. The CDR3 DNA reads TGTGCCAGCAGCCACGTGGACCGATACCTAAATGAGCAGTTCTTC. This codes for CASSHVDRYLNEQFF.

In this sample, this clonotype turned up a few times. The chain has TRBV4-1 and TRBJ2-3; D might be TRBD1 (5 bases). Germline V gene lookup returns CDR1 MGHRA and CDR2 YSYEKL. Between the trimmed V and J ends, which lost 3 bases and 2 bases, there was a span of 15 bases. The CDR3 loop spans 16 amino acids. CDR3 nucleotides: TGCGCCAGCAGCCAGTTAGGGGTGCACGACACAGATACGCAGTATTTT. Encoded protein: CASSQLGVHDTDTQYF.

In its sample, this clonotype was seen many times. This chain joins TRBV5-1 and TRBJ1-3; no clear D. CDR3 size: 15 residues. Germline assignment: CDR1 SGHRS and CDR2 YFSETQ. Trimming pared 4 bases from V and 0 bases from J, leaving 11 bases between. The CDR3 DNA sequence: TGCGCCAGCAGCCCGGATCCGAGCTCTGGAAACACCATATATTTT. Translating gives CASSPDPSSGNTIYF.

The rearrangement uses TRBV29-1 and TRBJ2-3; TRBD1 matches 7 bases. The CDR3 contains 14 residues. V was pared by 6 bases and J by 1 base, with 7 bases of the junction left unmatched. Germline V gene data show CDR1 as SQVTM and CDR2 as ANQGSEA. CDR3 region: CSVDRPQGTDTQYF. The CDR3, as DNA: TGCAGCGTGGACAGGCCACAGGGCACAGATACGCAGTATTTT.

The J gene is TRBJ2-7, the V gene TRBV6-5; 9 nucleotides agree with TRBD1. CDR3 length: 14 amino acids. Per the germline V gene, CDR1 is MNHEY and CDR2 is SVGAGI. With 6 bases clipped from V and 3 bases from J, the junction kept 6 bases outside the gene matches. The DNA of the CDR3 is TGTGCCAGCAGCTCACAGGGGGCAGACTACGAGCAGTACTTC. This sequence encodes CASSSQGADYEQYF.

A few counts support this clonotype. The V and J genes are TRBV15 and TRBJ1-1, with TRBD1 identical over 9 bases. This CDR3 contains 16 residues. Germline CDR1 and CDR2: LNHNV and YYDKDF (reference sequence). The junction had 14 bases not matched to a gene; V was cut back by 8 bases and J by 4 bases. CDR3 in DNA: TGTGCCACCTCGACCGGGACAGGGATTGAGAGCACTGAAGCTTTCTTT. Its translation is CATSTGTGIESTEAFF.

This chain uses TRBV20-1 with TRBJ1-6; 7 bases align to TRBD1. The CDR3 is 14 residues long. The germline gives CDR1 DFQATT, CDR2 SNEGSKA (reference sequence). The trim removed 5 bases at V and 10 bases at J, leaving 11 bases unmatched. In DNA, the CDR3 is TGCAGTGCTGGAGCCACAGGGGAGTTGTCACCCCTCCACTTT. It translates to CSAGATGELSPLHF.

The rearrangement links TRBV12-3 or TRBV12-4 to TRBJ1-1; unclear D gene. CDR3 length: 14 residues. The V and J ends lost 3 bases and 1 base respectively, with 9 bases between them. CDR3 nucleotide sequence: TGTGCCAGCAGTTTGCCGGCCCCGAACACTGAAGCTTTCTTT. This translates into CASSLPAPNTEAFF.

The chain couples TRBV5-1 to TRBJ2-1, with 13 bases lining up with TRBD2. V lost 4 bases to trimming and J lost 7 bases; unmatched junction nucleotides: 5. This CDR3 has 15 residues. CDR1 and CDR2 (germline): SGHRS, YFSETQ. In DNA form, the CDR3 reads TGCGCCAGCAGCGCCACTAGCGGGGGGGCGAATGAGCAGTTCTTC. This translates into CASSATSGGANEQFF. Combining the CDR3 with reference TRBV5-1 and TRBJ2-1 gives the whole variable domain KAGVTQTPRYLIKTRGQQVTLSCSPISGHRSVSWYQQTPGQGLQFLFEYFSETQRNKGNFPGRFSGRQFSNSRSEMNVSTLELGDSALYLCASSATSGGANEQFFGPGTRLTVL.

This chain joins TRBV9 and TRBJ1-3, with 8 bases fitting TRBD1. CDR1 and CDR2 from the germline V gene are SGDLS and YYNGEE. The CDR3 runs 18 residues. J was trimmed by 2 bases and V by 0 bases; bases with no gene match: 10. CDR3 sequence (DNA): TGTGCCAGCAGCGTAGCTTCCGGACAGGGAGGACCTGGAAACACCATATATTTT. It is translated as CASSVASGQGGPGNTIYF.

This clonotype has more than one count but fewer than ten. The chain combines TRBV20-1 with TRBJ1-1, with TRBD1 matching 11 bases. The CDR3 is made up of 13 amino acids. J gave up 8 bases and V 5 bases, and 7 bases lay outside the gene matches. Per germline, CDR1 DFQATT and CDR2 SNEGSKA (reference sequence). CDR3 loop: CSASWTGGFEAFF. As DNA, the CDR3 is TGCAGTGCTTCCTGGACAGGGGGCTTCGAAGCTTTCTTT.